The next 25 T cell receptor beta chains were all read from a single sample in a study of shared clonotypes between healthy human individuals. The repertoire was sequenced with immunoSEQ multiplex PCR; TCRdb's copy has only in-frame clones and lacks some. The data show over a million clones, with approximately 78% seen just once and roughly 0.61% held by the top ten. The specimen sequenced was memory CD4+ T cells from PBMCs. Indicated subset: CD45RA-negative fraction. The receptors were gathered from a man younger than 35 in good health. Some clones in this sample may be carry-over from other donors' samples.

The V and J genes are TRBV7-9 and TRBJ1-5; unclear D gene. Germline CDR1 and CDR2: SEHNR and FQNEAQ (reference sequence). The CDR3 is 15 amino acids. Trimming left V 5 bases short and J 4 bases short, with 15 bases between. In nucleotides, the CDR3 is TGTGCCAGCAGCACCTTGGACGGAAAAAATCAGCCCCAGCATTTT. Translation: CASSTLDGKNQPQHF.

As concerns this clone: The same CDR3 also results from other DNA sequences found in this sample. CDR3: CASSLGQGAYEQYF. DNA of the CDR3: TGTGCCAGCAGCTTAGGACAGGGCGCCTACGAGCAGTACTTC. This sequence joins TRBV7-2 and TRBJ2-7; 7 bases agree with TRBD1. The CDR3 loop spans 14 amino acids. The V gene end was trimmed by 1 base and the J gene end by 2 bases; junction bases not matched to a gene: 2. CDR1 is SGHTA, CDR2 FQGNSA, per germline.

The chain combines TRBV6-6 with TRBJ2-1; possible D gene TRBD2, 6 bases. The V and J ends lost 6 bases and 12 bases respectively, with 15 bases between them. The germline CDR1 and CDR2 sequences are MNHNY and SVGAGI (reference sequence). This CDR3 is built from 12 residues. CDR3 in DNA: TGTGCCAGCAGGGCTAGCGTGGAGAGGCAGTTCTTC. This sequence encodes CASRASVERQFF.

The rearrangement links TRBV15 to TRBJ2-1; D may be TRBD1 (6 bases). V lost 0 bases and J lost 6, with 18 bases in between. CDR3 length: 17 residues. Germline V gives CDR1 LNHNV, CDR2 YYDKDF (reference sequence). The CDR3: CATSRDLLQGWGNEQFF. The CDR3 bases are TGTGCCACCAGCAGAGATCTGTTACAGGGTTGGGGCAATGAGCAGTTCTTC.

This chain connects TRBV2 to TRBJ1-4; no reliable D call. Germline lookup yields CDR1 SNHLY and CDR2 FYNNEI. Deletions cut 6 bases from V and 0 bases from J, with 14 bases between. CDR3 length: 16 residues. The CDR3 sequence is CASSSIARATNEKLFF. The CDR3 DNA follows: TGTGCCAGCAGCAGCATCGCCCGCGCAACTAATGAAAAACTGTTTTTT.

The CDR3 DNA follows: TGTGCCAGCTCACCGGGCGGGTTAAATGGCTACACCTTC. Encoded protein: CASSPGGLNGYTF. This chain connects TRBV18 to TRBJ1-2; D call uncertain. Germline loops: CDR1 KGHSH, CDR2 LQKENI. CDR3 length equals 13 residues. Trimming took 3 bases from V and 6 from J, leaving 11 bases between them. The full variable domain, in which reference TRBV18 and TRBJ1-2 provide the parts outside the CDR3, is NAGVMQNPRHLVRRRGQEARLRCSPMKGHSHVYWYRQLPEEGLKFMVYLQKENIIDESGMPKERFSAEFPKEGPSILRIQQVVRGDSAAYFCASSPGGLNGYTFGSGTRLTVV.

This clone was counted between two and nine times. The chain has TRBV6-5 and TRBJ1-2, with 7 positions matching TRBD1. This CDR3 is 15 amino acids long. Germline V gene data show CDR1 as MNHEY and CDR2 as SVGAGI. With V trimmed by 2 bases and J by 8 bases, 11 bases remained unmatched. CDR3 loop: CASSYPVGTVDGYTF. The CDR3 DNA reads as TGTGCCAGCAGTTACCCCGTGGGGACAGTAGACGGCTACACCTTC.

The chain couples TRBV7-3 to TRBJ2-7, with a possible D match to TRBD2 (6 bases). CDR3 length equals 14 residues. Deletions cut 5 bases from V and 6 bases from J, with 17 bases between. Germline CDR1 is SGHTA and CDR2 is FQGTGA. As DNA, the CDR3 is TGTGCCAGCAGCGTGGGACTGGGAAAAGGCGAGCAGTACTTC. Its protein product is CASSVGLGKGEQYF.

The chain combines TRBV2 with TRBJ2-6, with D tentatively TRBD1 (7 bases). This CDR3 contains 16 residues. Germline V gene sequence: CDR1 SNHLY, CDR2 FYNNEI. The V gene lost 10 bases and the J gene lost 0 bases, with 16 bases spanning the gap. The CDR3 here is CATAGQTTSGANVLTF. In DNA, the CDR3 is TGTGCCACCGCGGGACAGACAACCTCTGGGGCCAACGTCCTGACTTTC.

This clone was counted between two and nine times. The chain joins TRBV27 to TRBJ2-7; D gene unclear. The CDR3 has 15 amino acids. The V gene's germline CDR1 is MNHEY and CDR2 SMNVEV (reference sequence). Trimming cost V 5 bases and J 10 bases, with 24 bases left between them. The CDR3: CASSPRVGQAPLQYF. The DNA for the CDR3 is TGTGCCAGCAGTCCCCGGGTCGGGCAGGCCCCGCTACAGTACTTC.

The chain has TRBV5-4 and TRBJ2-3; the match to TRBD2 covers 9 bases. V shed 4 bases, J shed 5 bases, and the junction held 8 bases outside the gene matches. Germline values: CDR1 SGHNT, CDR2 YYREEE (reference sequence). This CDR3 spans 15 amino acids. This CDR3 is CASSQAGGLVDTQYF. In DNA, the CDR3 is TGTGCCAGCAGCCAAGCGGGAGGTCTCGTAGATACGCAGTATTTT.

This clone was detected only a few times. The J gene is TRBJ1-2, the V gene TRBV2, with D maybe TRBD1 (6 bases). The CDR3 totals 15 residues. The germline V gene has CDR1 SNHLY and CDR2 FYNNEI. V lost 0 bases to trimming and J lost 6 bases, with 14 bases between them. The DNA for the CDR3 is TGTGCCAGCAGTGAAGCGGGGCAGGGGATCCATGGCTACACCTTC. Translation: CASSEAGQGIHGYTF.

The chain is built from TRBV5-6 and TRBJ2-3; TRBD2 matches 8 bases. The CDR3 covers 15 residues. V trimming: 4 bases; J trimming: 0 bases; junction bases outside the gene matches: 4. Per germline, CDR1 SGHDT and CDR2 YYEEEE. The DNA of the CDR3 is TGTGCCAGCAGCCCACCTAGCGGGAGCACAGATACGCAGTATTTT. Protein sequence: CASSPPSGSTDTQYF.

The chain couples TRBV6-5 to TRBJ2-3; D not certain. CDR3 length: 15 residues. The V and J ends lost 6 bases and 2 bases respectively, with 15 bases between them. CDR1 is MNHEY, CDR2 SVGAGI, per germline. The CDR3 coding sequence is TGTGCCAGCAGCCCCCAGCCCAGCTCCACAGATACGCAGTATTTT. As protein: CASSPQPSSTDTQYF.

The chain couples TRBV30 to TRBJ1-5, with D perhaps TRBD1 (5 bases). Trimming removed 3 bases from V and 3 bases from J, with 9 bases in between. Germline V gives CDR1 GTSNPN, CDR2 SVGIG (reference sequence). This CDR3 is 13 amino acids long. The CDR3 reads CAWRTDNNQPQHF. As DNA, the CDR3 is TGTGCCTGGAGGACAGACAACAATCAGCCCCAGCATTTT.

This chain uses TRBV7-3 with TRBJ2-6, with TRBD1 identical over 7 bases. CDR1 and CDR2 from the germline V gene are SGHTA and FQGTGA. The trim removed 6 bases at V and 6 bases at J, leaving 11 bases unmatched. The CDR3 length is 16 residues. In DNA, the CDR3 is TGTGCCAGCAGTTCCCGAGGGGGCATGCAGGCCAACGTCCTGACTTTC. Its protein product is CASSSRGGMQANVLTF.

Details on this clone: A far larger clone is off by one base, so a read error is likely. The V and J genes are TRBV4-1 and TRBJ1-1; D might be TRBD1 (5 bases). The CDR3 is 14 residues long. V was trimmed by 5 bases and J by 4 bases, leaving 14 bases between them. Germline-derived CDR1 and CDR2 are MGHRA and YSYEKL. The CDR3 region is CASSTDRLATEAFF. The CDR3 DNA sequence: TGCGCCAGCAGCACTGACAGACTTGCCACTGAAGCTTTCTTT.

This clone has just one count. V usage is TRBV5-1 and J usage is TRBJ1-3; D is unresolved. From germline, CDR1 is SGHRS and CDR2 YFSETQ. The CDR3 consists of 15 residues. Trimming pared 6 bases from V and 0 bases from J, leaving 13 bases between. The CDR3 sequence: CASKLGTDSGNTIYF. In DNA, the CDR3 is TGCGCCAGCAAGCTCGGAACAGACTCTGGAAACACCATATATTTT.

This chain connects TRBV30 to TRBJ2-1; 9 bases map to TRBD2. The germline V gene encodes CDR1 GTSNPN and CDR2 SVGIG (reference sequence). This CDR3 region has 14 residues. The J segment lost 6 bases and the V segment lost 8 bases, leaving 11 bases of the junction unmatched. CDR3 in amino acids: CALAAGGPGNEQFF. Here the CDR3 DNA reads TGTGCCCTAGCGGCGGGAGGGCCGGGCAATGAGCAGTTCTTC.

The chain is built from TRBV28 and TRBJ2-1; 10 nucleotides match TRBD2. This CDR3 spans 15 amino acids. The germline V gene encodes CDR1 MDHEN and CDR2 SYDVKM. V was clipped by 8 bases and J by 8 bases; unmatched bases: 12. CDR3 in DNA: TGTGCCAGCTGTTCTTTACTAGCGGGAAACGATGAGCAGTTCTTC. This codes for CASCSLLAGNDEQFF. Full variable domain (rest looked up from reference TRBV28 and TRBJ2-1): DVKVTQSSRYLVKRTGEKVFLECVQDMDHENMFWYRQDPGLGLRLIYFSYDVKMKEKGDIPEGYSVSREKKERFSLILESASTNQTSMYLCASCSLLAGNDEQFFGPGTRLTVL.

V gene TRBV7-2 combines with J gene TRBJ2-7, with 8 bases fitting TRBD2. CDR3 size: 15 residues. The germline V gene has CDR1 SGHTA and CDR2 FQGNSA. J gave up 0 bases and V 1 base, and 2 bases lay outside the gene matches. The CDR3 coding sequence is TGTGCCAGCAGCTTAGAAGCGGGAGCCTCCTACGAGCAGTACTTC. Translating gives CASSLEAGASYEQYF.

Comments on this clone: With a much larger clone just one base away, this may be a read error. The chain couples TRBV5-5 to TRBJ1-5, with D possibly TRBD1 on 5 matching bases. The CDR3 has 13 amino acids. V was pared by 2 bases and J by 4 bases, with 7 bases between. The germline V gene has CDR1 SGHKS and CDR2 YYEKEE (reference sequence). The CDR3: CASSLGANQPQHF. The CDR3 DNA reads as TGTGCCAGCAGCTTAGGGGCTAATCAGCCCCAGCATTTT.

The rearrangement joins TRBV29-1 to TRBJ2-3; a possible D gene is TRBD2 (6 bases). CDR3 length: 13 residues. CDR1 is SQVTM, CDR2 ANQGSEA, per germline. V was pared by 5 bases and J by 7 bases, with 16 bases between. This CDR3 reads CSVRRESPNTQYF. CDR3 nucleotide sequence: TGCAGCGTTCGCCGGGAGTCTCCTAATACGCAGTATTTT.

This chain connects TRBV30 to TRBJ2-7; either TRBD1 or TRBD2 may supply D (5 bases each). CDR1 and CDR2 from the germline V gene are GTSNPN and SVGIG (reference sequence). Trimming shortened V by 3 bases and J by 9 bases, and 15 bases separated the two germline ends. This CDR3 is built from 12 residues. CDR3 loop: CAWSRDGRGQYF. CDR3 coding DNA: TGTGCCTGGAGCCGGGACGGCAGAGGGCAGTACTTC.

The chain is built from TRBV2 and TRBJ2-4; D is unresolved. V lost 4 bases and J lost 4, with 8 bases in between. Germline V CDR1 and CDR2: SNHLY, FYNNEI. The CDR3 totals 13 residues. DNA of the CDR3: TGTGCCAGCAGTGGGGAAGGGAAAAACATTCAGTACTTC. Amino acid sequence: CASSGEGKNIQYF.